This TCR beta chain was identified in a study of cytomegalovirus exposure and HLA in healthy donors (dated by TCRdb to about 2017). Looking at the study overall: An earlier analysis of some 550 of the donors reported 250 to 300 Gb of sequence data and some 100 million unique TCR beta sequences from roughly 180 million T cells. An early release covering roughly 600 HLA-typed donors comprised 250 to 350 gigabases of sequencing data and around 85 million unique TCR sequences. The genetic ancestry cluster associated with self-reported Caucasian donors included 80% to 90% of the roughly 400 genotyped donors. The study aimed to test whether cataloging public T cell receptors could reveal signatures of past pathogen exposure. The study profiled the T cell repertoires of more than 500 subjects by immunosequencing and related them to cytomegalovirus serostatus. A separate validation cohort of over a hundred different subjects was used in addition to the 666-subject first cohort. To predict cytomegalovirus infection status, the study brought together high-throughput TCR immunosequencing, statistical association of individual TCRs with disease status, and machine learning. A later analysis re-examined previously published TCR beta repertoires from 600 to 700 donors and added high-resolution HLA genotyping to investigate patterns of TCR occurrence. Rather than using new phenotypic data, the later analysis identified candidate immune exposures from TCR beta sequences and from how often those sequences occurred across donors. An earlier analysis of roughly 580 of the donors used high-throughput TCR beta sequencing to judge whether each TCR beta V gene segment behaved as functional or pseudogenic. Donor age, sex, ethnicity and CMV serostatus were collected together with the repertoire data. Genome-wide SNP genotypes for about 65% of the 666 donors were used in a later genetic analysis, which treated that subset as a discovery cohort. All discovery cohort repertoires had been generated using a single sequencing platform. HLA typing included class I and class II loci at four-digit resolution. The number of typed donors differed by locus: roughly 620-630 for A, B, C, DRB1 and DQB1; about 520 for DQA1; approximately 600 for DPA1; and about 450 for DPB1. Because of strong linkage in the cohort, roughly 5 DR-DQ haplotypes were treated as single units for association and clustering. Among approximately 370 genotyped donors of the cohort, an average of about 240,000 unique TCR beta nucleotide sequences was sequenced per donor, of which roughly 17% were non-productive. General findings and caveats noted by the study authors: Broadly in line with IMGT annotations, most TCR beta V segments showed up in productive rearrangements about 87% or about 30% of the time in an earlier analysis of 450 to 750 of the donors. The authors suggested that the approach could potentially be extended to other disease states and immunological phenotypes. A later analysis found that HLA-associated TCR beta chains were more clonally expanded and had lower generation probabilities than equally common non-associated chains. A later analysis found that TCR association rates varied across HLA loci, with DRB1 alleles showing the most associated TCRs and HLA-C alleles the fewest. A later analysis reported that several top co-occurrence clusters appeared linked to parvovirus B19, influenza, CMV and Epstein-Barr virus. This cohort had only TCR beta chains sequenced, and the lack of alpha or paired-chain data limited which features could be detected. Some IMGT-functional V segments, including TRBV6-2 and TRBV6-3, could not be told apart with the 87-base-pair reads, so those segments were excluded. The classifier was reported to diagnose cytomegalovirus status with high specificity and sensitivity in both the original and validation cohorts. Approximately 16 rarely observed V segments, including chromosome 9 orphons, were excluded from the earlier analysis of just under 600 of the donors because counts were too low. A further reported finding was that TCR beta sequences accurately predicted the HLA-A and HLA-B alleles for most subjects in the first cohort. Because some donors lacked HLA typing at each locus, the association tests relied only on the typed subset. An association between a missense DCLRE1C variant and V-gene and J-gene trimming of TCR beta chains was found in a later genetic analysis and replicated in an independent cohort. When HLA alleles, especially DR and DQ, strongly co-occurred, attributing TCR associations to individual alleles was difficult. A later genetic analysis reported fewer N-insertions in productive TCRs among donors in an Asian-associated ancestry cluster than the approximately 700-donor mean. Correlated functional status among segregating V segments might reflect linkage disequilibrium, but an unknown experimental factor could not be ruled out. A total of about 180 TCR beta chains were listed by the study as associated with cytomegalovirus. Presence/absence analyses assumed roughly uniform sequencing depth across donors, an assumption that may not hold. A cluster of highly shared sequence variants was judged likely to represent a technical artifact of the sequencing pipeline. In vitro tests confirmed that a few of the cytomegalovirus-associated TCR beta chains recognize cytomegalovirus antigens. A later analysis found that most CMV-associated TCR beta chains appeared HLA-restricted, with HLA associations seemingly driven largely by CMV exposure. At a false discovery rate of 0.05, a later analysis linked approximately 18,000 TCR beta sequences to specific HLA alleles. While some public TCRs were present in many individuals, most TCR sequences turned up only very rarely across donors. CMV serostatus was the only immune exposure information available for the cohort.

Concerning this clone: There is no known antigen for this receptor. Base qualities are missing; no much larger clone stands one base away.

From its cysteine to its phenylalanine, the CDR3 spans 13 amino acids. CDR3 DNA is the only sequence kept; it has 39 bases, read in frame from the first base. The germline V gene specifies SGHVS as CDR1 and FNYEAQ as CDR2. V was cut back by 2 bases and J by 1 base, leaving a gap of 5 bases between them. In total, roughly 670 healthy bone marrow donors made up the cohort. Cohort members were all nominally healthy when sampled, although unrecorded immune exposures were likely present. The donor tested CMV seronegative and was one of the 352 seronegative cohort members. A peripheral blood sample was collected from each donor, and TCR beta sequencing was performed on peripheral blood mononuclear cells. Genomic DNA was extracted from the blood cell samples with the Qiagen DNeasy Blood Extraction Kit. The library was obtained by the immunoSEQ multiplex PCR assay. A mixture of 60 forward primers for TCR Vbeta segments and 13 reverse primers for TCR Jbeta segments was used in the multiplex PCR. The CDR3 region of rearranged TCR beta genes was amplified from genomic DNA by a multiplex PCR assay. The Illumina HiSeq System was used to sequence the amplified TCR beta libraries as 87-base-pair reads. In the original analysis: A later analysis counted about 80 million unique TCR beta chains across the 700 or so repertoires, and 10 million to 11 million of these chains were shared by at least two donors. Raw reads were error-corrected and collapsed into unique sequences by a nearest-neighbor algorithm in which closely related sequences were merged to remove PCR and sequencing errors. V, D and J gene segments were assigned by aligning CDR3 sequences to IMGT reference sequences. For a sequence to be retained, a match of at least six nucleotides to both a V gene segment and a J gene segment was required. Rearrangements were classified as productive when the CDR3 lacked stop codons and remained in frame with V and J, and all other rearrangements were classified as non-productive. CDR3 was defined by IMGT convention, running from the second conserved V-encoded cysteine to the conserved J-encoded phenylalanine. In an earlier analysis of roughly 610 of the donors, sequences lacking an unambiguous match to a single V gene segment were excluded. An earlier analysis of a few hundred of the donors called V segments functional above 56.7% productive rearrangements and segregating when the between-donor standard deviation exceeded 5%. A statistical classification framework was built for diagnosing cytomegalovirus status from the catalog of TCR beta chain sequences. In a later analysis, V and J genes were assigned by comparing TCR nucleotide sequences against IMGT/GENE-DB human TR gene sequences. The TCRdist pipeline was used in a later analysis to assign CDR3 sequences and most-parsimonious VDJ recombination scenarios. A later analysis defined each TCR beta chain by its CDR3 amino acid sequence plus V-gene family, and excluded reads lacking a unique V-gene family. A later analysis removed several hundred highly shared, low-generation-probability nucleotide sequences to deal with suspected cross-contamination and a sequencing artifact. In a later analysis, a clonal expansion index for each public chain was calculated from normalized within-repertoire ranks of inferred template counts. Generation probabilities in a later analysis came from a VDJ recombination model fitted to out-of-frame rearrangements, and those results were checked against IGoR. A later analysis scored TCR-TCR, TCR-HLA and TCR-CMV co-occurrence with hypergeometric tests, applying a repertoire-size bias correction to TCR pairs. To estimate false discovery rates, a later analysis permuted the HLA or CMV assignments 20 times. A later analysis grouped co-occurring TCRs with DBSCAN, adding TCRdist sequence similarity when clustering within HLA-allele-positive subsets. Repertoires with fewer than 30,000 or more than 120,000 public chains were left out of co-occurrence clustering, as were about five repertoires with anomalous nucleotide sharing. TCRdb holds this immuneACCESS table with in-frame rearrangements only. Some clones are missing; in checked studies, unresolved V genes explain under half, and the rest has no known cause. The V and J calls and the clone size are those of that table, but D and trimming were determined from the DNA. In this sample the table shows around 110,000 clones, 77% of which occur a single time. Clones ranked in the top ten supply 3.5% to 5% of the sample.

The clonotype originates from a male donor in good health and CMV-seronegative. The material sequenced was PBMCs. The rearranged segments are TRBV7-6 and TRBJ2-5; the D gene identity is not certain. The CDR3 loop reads CASSLSLQETQYF. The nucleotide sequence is TGTGCCAGCAGCTTATCACTCCAAGAGACCCAGTACTTC.